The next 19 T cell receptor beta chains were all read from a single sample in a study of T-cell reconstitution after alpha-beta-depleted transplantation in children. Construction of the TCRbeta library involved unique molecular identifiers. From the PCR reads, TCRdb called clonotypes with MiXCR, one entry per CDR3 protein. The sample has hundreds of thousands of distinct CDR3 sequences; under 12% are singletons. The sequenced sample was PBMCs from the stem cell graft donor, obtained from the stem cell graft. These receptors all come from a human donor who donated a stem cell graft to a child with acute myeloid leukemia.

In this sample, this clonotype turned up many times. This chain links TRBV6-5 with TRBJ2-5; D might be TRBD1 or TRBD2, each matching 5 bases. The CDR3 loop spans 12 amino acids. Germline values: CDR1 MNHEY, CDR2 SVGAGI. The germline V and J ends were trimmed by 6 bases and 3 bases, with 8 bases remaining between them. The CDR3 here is CASRGEKETQYF. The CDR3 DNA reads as TGTGCCAGCAGAGGGGAGAAAGAGACCCAGTACTTC.

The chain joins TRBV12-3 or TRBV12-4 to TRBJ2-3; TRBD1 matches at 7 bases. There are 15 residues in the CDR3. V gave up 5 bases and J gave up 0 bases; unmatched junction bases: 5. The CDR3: CASSPDRASTDTQYF. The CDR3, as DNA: TGTGCCAGCAGTCCCGACAGGGCTAGCACAGATACGCAGTATTTT.

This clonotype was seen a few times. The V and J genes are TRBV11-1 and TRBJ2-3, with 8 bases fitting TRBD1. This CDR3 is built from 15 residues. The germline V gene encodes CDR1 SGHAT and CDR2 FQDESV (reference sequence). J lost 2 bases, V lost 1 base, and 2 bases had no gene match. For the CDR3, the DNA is TGTGCCAGCAGCTTAGGGGACAGGTCCACAGATACGCAGTATTTT. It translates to CASSLGDRSTDTQYF.

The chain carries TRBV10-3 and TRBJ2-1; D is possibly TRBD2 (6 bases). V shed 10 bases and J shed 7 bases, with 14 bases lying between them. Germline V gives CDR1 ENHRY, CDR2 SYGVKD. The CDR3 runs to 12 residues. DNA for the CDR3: TGTGCCAGCCGGGACTCAGGGAATGAGCAGTTCTTC. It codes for CASRDSGNEQFF.

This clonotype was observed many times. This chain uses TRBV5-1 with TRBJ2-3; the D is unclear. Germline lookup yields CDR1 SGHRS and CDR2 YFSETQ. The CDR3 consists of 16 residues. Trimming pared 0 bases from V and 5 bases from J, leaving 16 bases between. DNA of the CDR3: TGCGCCAGCAGCTTGGGGTTCGGCCCCTGGGGAGATACGCAGTATTTT. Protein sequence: CASSLGFGPWGDTQYF.

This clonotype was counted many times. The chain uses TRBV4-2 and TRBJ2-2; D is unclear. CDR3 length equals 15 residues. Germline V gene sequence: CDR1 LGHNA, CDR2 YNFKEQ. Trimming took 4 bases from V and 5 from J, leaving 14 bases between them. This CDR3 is CASSPTDPSTGELFF. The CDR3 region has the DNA TGTGCCAGCAGCCCTACCGACCCTAGTACCGGGGAGCTGTTTTTT.

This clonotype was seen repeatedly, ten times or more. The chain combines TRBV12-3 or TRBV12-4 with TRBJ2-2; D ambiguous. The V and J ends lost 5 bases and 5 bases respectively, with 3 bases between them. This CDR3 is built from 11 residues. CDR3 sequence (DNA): TGTGCCAGCAGTCAGACCGGGGAGCTGTTTTTT. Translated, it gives CASSQTGELFF.

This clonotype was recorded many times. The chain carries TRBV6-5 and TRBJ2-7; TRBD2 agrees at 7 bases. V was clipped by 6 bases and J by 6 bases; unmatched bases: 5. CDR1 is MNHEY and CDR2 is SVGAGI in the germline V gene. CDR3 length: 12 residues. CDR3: CASRTGTTEQYF. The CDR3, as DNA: TGTGCCAGCAGAACCGGGACTACCGAGCAGTACTTC.

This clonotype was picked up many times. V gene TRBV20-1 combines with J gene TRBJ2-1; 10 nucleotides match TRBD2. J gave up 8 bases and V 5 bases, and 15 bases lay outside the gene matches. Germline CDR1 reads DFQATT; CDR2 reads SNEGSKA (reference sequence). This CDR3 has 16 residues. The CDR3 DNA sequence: TGCAGTGCTCGATCAACTAGCGGGGCAACCCTGTATGAGCAGTTCTTC. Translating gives CSARSTSGATLYEQFF.

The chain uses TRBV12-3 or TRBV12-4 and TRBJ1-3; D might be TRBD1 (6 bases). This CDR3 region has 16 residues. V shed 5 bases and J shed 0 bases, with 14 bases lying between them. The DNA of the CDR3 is TGTGCCAGCAGTAGGACAGCCAATCCCTCTGGAAACACCATATATTTT. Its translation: CASSRTANPSGNTIYF.

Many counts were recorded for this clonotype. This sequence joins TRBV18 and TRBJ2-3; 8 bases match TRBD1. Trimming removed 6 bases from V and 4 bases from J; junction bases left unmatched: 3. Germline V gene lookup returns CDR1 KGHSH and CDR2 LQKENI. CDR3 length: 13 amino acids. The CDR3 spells CASSQGAADTQYF. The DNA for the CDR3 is TGTGCCAGCTCCCAGGGGGCAGCAGATACGCAGTATTTT.

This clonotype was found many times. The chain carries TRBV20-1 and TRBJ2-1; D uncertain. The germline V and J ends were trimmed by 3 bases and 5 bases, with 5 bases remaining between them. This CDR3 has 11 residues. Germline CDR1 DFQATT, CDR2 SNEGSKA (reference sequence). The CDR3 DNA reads TGCAGTGCTAGTCGTCACAATGAGCAGTTCTTC. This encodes CSASRHNEQFF.

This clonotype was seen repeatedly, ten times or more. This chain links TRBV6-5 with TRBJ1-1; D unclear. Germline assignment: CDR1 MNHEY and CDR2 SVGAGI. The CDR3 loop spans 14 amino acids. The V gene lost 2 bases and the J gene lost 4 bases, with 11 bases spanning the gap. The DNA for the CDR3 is TGTGCCAGCAGTTACGTGGGGTTAGGCACTGAAGCTTTCTTT. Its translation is CASSYVGLGTEAFF.

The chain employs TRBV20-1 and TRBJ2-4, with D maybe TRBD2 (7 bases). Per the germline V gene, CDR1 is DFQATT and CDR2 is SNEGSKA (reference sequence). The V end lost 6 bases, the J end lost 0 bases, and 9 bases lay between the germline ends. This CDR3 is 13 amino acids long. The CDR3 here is CSAGGGAKNIQYF. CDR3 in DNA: TGCAGTGCAGGGGGGGGAGCCAAAAACATTCAGTACTTC.

The CDR3 is CSAAREGGNIQYF. The CDR3 DNA follows: TGCAGTGCAGCGCGGGAGGGCGGCAACATTCAGTACTTC. The rearrangement links TRBV20-1 to TRBJ2-4, with 9 bases aligning to TRBD2. The CDR3 length is 13 residues. Trimming removed 6 bases from V and 7 bases from J; junction bases left unmatched: 7. Germline V gene sequence: CDR1 DFQATT, CDR2 SNEGSKA (reference sequence).

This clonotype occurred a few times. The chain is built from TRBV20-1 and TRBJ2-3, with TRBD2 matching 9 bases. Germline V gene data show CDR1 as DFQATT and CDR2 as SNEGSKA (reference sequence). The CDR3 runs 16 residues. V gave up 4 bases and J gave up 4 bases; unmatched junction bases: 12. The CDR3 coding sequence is TGCAGTGCTAAGACCCCCTTGCGGGAGGGCCCAGATACGCAGTATTTT. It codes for CSAKTPLREGPDTQYF.

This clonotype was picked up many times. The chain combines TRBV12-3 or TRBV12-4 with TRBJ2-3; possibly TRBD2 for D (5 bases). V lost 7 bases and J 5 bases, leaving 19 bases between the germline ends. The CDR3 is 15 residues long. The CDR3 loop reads CASNPGILGRDTQYF. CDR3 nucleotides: TGTGCCAGCAACCCGGGGATTCTGGGAAGAGATACGCAGTATTTT.

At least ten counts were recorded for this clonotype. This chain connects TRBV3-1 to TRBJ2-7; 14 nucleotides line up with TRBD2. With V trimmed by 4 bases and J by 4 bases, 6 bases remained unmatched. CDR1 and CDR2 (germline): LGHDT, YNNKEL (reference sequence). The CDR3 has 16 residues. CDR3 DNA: TGTGCCAGCAGCCGAGGGACTAGCGGGAGTGGGTACGAGCAGTACTTC. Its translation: CASSRGTSGSGYEQYF.

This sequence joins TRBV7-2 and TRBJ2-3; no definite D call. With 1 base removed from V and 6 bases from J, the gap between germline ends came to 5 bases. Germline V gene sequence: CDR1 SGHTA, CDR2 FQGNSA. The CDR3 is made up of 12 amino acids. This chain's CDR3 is CASSLGDDTQYF. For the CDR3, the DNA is TGTGCCAGCAGCTTAGGGGATGATACGCAGTATTTT.